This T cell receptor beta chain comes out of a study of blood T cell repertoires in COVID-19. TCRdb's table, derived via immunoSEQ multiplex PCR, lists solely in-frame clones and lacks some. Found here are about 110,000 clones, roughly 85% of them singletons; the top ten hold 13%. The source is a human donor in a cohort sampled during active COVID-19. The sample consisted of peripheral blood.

CDR3 amino acids: CASTAAYNEQFF. Here the CDR3 DNA reads TGTGCCAGCACCGCGGCCTACAATGAGCAGTTCTTC. The chain uses TRBV12-3 or TRBV12-4 and TRBJ2-1, with no clear D. The V gene lost 7 bases and the J gene lost 2 bases, with 6 bases spanning the gap. This CDR3 comprises 12 residues.